This T cell receptor (beta chain) was recorded in a study of blood T cell repertoires in COVID-19. Study-level information: Acute-phase and convalescent COVID-19 samples originated in the United States, Italy and Spain.

J lost 7 bases, V lost 0 bases, and 5 bases had no gene match. Germline CDR1 KGHSY, CDR2 FQNENV. The CDR3 is made up of 15 amino acids. The assay was immunoSEQ multiplex PCR, and TCRdb's table has in-frame clones only and misses some. The sample yields about 120,000 clones, roughly four fifths seen once. The genes are TRBV16 and TRBJ1-4, with 7 bases that match TRBD1. This TCR was recovered from a human donor in a cohort sampled during active COVID-19. Material: peripheral blood. In nucleotides, the CDR3 is TGTGCCAGCAGCCAATCGAGGGCAGGGGGTGAAAAACTGTTTTTT. Translated, it gives CASSQSRAGGEKLFF.